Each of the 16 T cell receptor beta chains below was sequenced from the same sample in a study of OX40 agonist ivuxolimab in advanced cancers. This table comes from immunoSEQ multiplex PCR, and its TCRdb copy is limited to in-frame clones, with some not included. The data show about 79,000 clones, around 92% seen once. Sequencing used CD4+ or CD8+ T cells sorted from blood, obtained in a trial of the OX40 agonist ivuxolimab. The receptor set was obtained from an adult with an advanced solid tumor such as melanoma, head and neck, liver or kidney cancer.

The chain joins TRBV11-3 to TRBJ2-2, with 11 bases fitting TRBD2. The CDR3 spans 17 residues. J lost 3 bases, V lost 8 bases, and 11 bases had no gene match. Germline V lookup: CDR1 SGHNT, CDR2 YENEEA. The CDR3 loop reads CASAELAGGRDTGELFF. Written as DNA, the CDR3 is TGTGCCAGCGCCGAGCTAGCGGGGGGACGGGACACCGGGGAGCTGTTTTTT.

CDR3 amino acids: CASSVGAITDTQYF. Written as DNA, the CDR3 is TGTGCCAGCAGCGTAGGGGCAATCACAGATACGCAGTATTTT. The chain uses TRBV9 and TRBJ2-3; D gene ambiguous. In germline, CDR1 is SGDLS, CDR2 YYNGEE. V lost 0 bases and J lost 2, with 7 bases in between. The CDR3 loop spans 14 amino acids.

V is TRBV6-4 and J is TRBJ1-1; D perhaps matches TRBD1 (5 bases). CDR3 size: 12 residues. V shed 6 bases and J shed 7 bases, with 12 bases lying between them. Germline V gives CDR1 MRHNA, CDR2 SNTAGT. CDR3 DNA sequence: TGTGCCAGCAGGGCGGCAGGGAATGAAGCTTTCTTT. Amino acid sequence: CASRAAGNEAFF.

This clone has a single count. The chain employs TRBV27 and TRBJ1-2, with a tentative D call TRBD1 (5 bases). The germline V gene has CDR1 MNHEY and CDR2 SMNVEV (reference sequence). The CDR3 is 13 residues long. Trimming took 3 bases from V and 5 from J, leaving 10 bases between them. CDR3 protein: CASSFGQGYGYTF. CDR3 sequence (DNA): TGTGCCAGCAGTTTTGGGCAGGGATATGGCTACACCTTC.

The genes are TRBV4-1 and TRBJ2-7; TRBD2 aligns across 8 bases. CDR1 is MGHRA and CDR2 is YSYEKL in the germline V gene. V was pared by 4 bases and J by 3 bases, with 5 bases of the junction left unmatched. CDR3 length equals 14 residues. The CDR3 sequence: CASSRKTSDYEQYF. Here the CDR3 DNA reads TGCGCCAGCAGCCGAAAGACTAGCGACTACGAGCAGTACTTC.

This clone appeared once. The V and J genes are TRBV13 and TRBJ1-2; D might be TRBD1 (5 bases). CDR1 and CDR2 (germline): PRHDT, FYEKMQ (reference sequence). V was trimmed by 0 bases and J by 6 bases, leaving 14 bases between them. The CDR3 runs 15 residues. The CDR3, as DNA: TGTGCCAGCAGCTTAGGCCTAAGGGGTGGGGATGGCTACACCTTC. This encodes CASSLGLRGGDGYTF. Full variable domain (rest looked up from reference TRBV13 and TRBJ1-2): AAGVIQSPRHLIKEKRETATLKCYPIPRHDTVYWYQQGPGQDPQFLISFYEKMQSDKGSIPDRFSAQQFSDYHSELNMSSLELGDSALYFCASSLGLRGGDGYTFGSGTRLTVV.

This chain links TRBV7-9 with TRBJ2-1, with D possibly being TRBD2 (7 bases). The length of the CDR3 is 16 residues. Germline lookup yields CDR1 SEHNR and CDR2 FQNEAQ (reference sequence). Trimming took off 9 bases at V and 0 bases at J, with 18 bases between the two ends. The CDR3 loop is CASKLGGPNSYNEQFF. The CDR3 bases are TGTGCCAGTAAGTTGGGGGGGCCGAACTCCTACAATGAGCAGTTCTTC.

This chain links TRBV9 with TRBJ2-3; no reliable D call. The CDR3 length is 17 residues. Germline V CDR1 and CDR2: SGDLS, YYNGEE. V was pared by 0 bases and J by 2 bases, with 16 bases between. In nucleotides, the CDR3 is TGTGCCAGCAGCGTAGTCGCAGGTCGAACCCTCACAGATACGCAGTATTTT. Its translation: CASSVVAGRTLTDTQYF. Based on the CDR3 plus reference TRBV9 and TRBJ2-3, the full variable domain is DSGVTQTPKHLITATGQRVTLRCSPRSGDLSVYWYQQSLDQGLQFLIQYYNGEERAKGNILERFSAQQFPDLHSELNLSSLELGDSALYFCASSVVAGRTLTDTQYFGPGTRLTVL.

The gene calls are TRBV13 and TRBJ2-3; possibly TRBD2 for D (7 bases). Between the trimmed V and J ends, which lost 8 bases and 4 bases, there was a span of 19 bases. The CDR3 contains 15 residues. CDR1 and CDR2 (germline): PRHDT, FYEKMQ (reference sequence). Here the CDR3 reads CASSRRGGHADTQYF. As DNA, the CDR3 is TGTGCCAGCTCACGGAGGGGGGGCCACGCAGATACGCAGTATTTT.

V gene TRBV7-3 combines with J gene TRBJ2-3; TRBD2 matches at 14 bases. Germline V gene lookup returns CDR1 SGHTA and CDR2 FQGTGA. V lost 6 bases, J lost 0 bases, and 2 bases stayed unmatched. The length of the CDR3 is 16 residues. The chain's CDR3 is CASSGTSGGSTDTQYF. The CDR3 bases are TGTGCCAGCAGTGGGACTAGCGGGGGTAGCACAGATACGCAGTATTTT.

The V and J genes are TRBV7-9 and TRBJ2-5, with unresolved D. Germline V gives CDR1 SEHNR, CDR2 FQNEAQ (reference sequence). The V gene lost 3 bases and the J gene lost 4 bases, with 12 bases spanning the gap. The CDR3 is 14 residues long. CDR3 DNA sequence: TGTGCCAGCAGCTTTTTGGATACTGGAGAGACCCAGTACTTC. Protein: CASSFLDTGETQYF.

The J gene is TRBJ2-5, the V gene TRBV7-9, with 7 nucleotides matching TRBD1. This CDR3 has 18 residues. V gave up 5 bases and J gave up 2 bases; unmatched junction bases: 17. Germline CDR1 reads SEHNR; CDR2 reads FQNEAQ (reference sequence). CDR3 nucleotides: TGTGCCAGCAGCCCCATCAGGGGAAGGGGGCGAGGGCAAGAGACCCAGTACTTC. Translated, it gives CASSPIRGRGRGQETQYF.

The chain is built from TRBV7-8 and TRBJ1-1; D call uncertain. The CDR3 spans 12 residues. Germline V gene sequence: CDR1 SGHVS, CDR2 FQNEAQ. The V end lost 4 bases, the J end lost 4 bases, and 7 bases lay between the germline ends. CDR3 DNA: TGTGCCAGCAGCTCCGGCGGCACTGAAGCTTTCTTT. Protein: CASSSGGTEAFF.

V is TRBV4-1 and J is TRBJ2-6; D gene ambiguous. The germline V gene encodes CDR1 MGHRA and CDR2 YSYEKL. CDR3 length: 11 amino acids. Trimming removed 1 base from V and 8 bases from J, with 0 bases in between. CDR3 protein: CASSQANVLTF. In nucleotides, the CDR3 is TGCGCCAGCAGCCAAGCCAACGTCCTGACTTTC.

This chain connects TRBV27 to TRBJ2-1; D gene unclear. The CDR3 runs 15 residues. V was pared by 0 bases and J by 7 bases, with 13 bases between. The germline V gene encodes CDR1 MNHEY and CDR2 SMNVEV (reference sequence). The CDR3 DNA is TGTGCCAGCAGTTTATCACCCTTTCCCGCGAATGAGCAGTTCTTC. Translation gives CASSLSPFPANEQFF.

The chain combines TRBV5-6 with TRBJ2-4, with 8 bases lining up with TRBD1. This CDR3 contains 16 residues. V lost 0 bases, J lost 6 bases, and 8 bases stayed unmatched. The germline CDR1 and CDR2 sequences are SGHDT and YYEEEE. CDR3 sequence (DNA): TGTGCCAGCAGCTTGGGGCAGGGGGCGAAGAGAAACATTCAGTACTTC. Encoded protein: CASSLGQGAKRNIQYF.